These T cell receptor beta chains were read from a single sample in a study of identical twins. TCRdb re-called the 5' RACE reads through MiXCR, storing one row per CDR3 protein. The sample contains 500,000 to 600,000 distinct CDR3 sequences, about 20% of which appear only once. These data are also associated with another study on T cells expressing NK-cell markers.

Sequences were obtained from CD4+ T cells sorted from blood. These receptors were collected from a woman under 30 in good health. CDR3s include the opening cysteine and the closing phenylalanine or tryptophan. Each record gives: CDR3 DNA, CDR3 protein, V gene, clone size, D gene, J gene. The D gene is left open where the match is weak. A row's size may be missing; if present it is once, few, many or a size class.

DNA: TGTGCCAGCGGAAGAGCCGGGACAGGCAATGAGCAGTTCTTC; CDR3: CASGRAGTGNEQFF; V: TRBV5-6; size: .; D: TRBD1; J: TRBJ2-1
DNA: TGTGCCAGCAGCCTAATAGCCGGGGGCCCTGAAGCTTTCTTT; CDR3: CASSLIAGGPEAFF; V: TRBV11-2; size: .; D: .; J: TRBJ1-1
DNA: TGCGCCAGCAGCTTGAGGCCGCTCCCGGGTGAAAAACTGTTTTTT; CDR3: CASSLRPLPGEKLFF; V: TRBV5-1; size: once; D: .; J: TRBJ1-4
DNA: TGTGCCAGCTCACAGGACAGGGCGCTTGGTACGCAGTATTTT; CDR3: CASSQDRALGTQYF; V: TRBV18; size: .; D: TRBD1; J: TRBJ2-3
DNA: TGCAGTGCCCCAAGGGACGGCAACTATGGCTACACCTTC; CDR3: CSAPRDGNYGYTF; V: TRBV20-1; size: .; D: .; J: TRBJ1-2
DNA: TGCAGTGCTCCCTTAGCGGGGGGGCCCCTCGAGACCCAGTACTTC; CDR3: CSAPLAGGPLETQYF; V: TRBV20-1; size: .; D: TRBD2; J: TRBJ2-5
DNA: TGCAGTGCCTACGAGAGCACAGATACGCAGTATTTT; CDR3: CSAYESTDTQYF; V: TRBV20-1; size: many; D: .; J: TRBJ2-3
DNA: TGCAGTGCTGGGGGTCTTACTAGCACAGATACGCAGTATTTT; CDR3: CSAGGLTSTDTQYF; V: TRBV20-1; size: once; D: .; J: TRBJ2-3
DNA: TGCGCCAGCAGCTTTCACAGTGGGGCTGAGACCCAGTACTTC; CDR3: CASSFHSGAETQYF; V: TRBV5-1; size: many; D: .; J: TRBJ2-5
DNA: TGCGCCAGCGCCGGCGAGGCAGATACGCAGTATTTT; CDR3: CASAGEADTQYF; V: TRBV5-1; size: few; D: .; J: TRBJ2-3
DNA: TGTGCCAGCAGACCCGGGACTAGCGGGAGTCATTACGAGCAGTACTTC; CDR3: CASRPGTSGSHYEQYF; V: TRBV12-3/TRBV12-4; size: .; D: TRBD2; J: TRBJ2-7
DNA: TGTGCCAGCAGTGACCAGGTAGATGGTGAGCAGTTCTTC; CDR3: CASSDQVDGEQFF; V: TRBV6-4; size: few; D: .; J: TRBJ2-1
DNA: TGTGCCAGCGCGACTCCCGGAGTAAACGCCCGTGAGCAGTTCTTC; CDR3: CASATPGVNAREQFF; V: TRBV12-3/TRBV12-4; size: many; D: .; J: TRBJ2-1
DNA: TGTGCCAGCAGTCCAGGACAGTTTAGCACAGATACGCAGTATTTT; CDR3: CASSPGQFSTDTQYF; V: TRBV12-3/TRBV12-4; size: many; D: .; J: TRBJ2-3
DNA: TGTGCCAGCAGTTATACGACCACCCCCCGGCAGTACTTC; CDR3: CASSYTTTPRQYF; V: TRBV12-3/TRBV12-4; size: many; D: .; J: TRBJ2-7
DNA: TGCGCCAGCAGCCCAAACCCAGGAGGCGAGCAGTACTTC; CDR3: CASSPNPGGEQYF; V: TRBV5-1; size: few; D: .; J: TRBJ2-7
DNA: TGTGCCAGCAGCTTATTCAGGGGAATTGACTACGAGCAGTACTTC; CDR3: CASSLFRGIDYEQYF; V: TRBV7-2; size: .; D: .; J: TRBJ2-7
DNA: TGTGCCAGCGGCGACAGGAGGCAGTTCTTC; CDR3: CASGDRRQFF; V: TRBV6-5; size: few; D: .; J: TRBJ2-1
DNA: TGCGCCAGCAGCTTGGGATTAGCGGGGGGTAACCAAGAGACCCAGTACTTC; CDR3: CASSLGLAGGNQETQYF; V: TRBV5-1; size: .; D: TRBD2; J: TRBJ2-5
DNA: TGTGCCTGGAGGCGGGGACAGGCAAGTTACAATGAGCAGTTCTTC; CDR3: CAWRRGQASYNEQFF; V: TRBV30; size: .; D: TRBD1; J: TRBJ2-1
DNA: TGTGCCAGCTCACCACGGGGGGTCGCGATATCGTCGAGCACCGGGGAGCTGTTTTTT; CDR3: CASSPRGVAISSSTGELFF; V: TRBV18; size: many; D: .; J: TRBJ2-2
DNA: TGTGCCAGCAGTGATCCCTCGCGGGGCATGAGCTATGGCTACACCTTC; CDR3: CASSDPSRGMSYGYTF; V: TRBV25-1; size: few; D: .; J: TRBJ1-2
DNA: TGTGCCAGCAGCTTTTACCCTGCCACTGAAGCTTTCTTT; CDR3: CASSFYPATEAFF; V: TRBV7-2; size: .; D: .; J: TRBJ1-1
DNA: TGCAGCGTTGAGGTAGCGGCTGCGGATACGCAGTATTTT; CDR3: CSVEVAAADTQYF; V: TRBV29-1; size: few; D: .; J: TRBJ2-3
DNA: TGTGCCAGCAGTGAGTTAGCGGGAGTACACGGGGAGCTGTTTTTT; CDR3: CASSELAGVHGELFF; V: TRBV25-1; size: .; D: TRBD2; J: TRBJ2-2
DNA: TGCGCCAGCAGCTTGAGGTCGTGGGAAGATACGCAGTATTTT; CDR3: CASSLRSWEDTQYF; V: TRBV5-1; size: .; D: .; J: TRBJ2-3
DNA: TGTGCCAGCAGCCTGCGGGCGGGAACAGATACGCAGTATTTT; CDR3: CASSLRAGTDTQYF; V: TRBV6-1; size: few; D: .; J: TRBJ2-3
DNA: TGCGCCAGCAGCTTGGACAGGACCTACAATGAGCAGTTCTTC; CDR3: CASSLDRTYNEQFF; V: TRBV5-1; size: .; D: .; J: TRBJ2-1
DNA: TGTGCCAGCAGCTTCGGACTGCGCTATGGCTACACCTTC; CDR3: CASSFGLRYGYTF; V: TRBV7-2; size: few; D: .; J: TRBJ1-2
DNA: TGCGCCAGCAGCCAGAGCCCAGGACTAGCGGGGATGAGTGCTATTAATTTT; CDR3: CASSQSPGLAGMSAINF; V: TRBV5-1; size: .; D: TRBD2; J: TRBJ2-3
DNA: TGCAGCGTTGAAGGGACATCGACCTACAATGGGCAGTTCTTC; CDR3: CSVEGTSTYNGQFF; V: TRBV29-1; size: .; D: .; J: TRBJ2-1
DNA: TGTGCCACCTCAGGGGGGCCCGATACGCAGTATTTT; CDR3: CATSGGPDTQYF; V: TRBV10-3; size: few; D: .; J: TRBJ2-3
DNA: TGTGCCAGCAGTTCAACGTGGGGAGGAGGGACCCAGTACTTC; CDR3: CASSSTWGGGTQYF; V: TRBV12-3/TRBV12-4; size: once; D: .; J: TRBJ2-5
DNA: TGCAGTGCTAGTATGGGGGTCATAAATCAGCCCCAGCATTTT; CDR3: CSASMGVINQPQHF; V: TRBV20-1; size: few; D: .; J: TRBJ1-5
DNA: TGCGCCAGCAGCTCCGACGAGGGGGGAAGATCACCCCTCCACTTT; CDR3: CASSSDEGGRSPLHF; V: TRBV5-1; size: many; D: .; J: TRBJ1-6
DNA: TGTGCCAGCAGCTCCGACAGAGACCAAGAGACCCAGTACTTC; CDR3: CASSSDRDQETQYF; V: TRBV7-2; size: .; D: .; J: TRBJ2-5
DNA: TGTGCCAGCAGCGTAGGTAACGATTCACCCCTCCACTTT; CDR3: CASSVGNDSPLHF; V: TRBV9; size: few; D: .; J: TRBJ1-6
DNA: TGTGCCAGCAGCCCCTCGGACAGGGTGGGGGAGCAGTACTTC; CDR3: CASSPSDRVGEQYF; V: TRBV9; size: .; D: TRBD1; J: TRBJ2-7
DNA: TGTGCCAGCTCACCTTCCGGGGGGACAGGTCACAATGAGCAGTTCTTC; CDR3: CASSPSGGTGHNEQFF; V: TRBV18; size: few; D: .; J: TRBJ2-1
DNA: TGTGCCATCACCCCGATATGGACTAGCGGGACCTCCGAGCAGTACTTC; CDR3: CAITPIWTSGTSEQYF; V: TRBV10-3; size: few; D: TRBD2; J: TRBJ2-7
DNA: TGTGCCAGCAGCGAGGAGCCTACCGGGGAGCTGTTTTTT; CDR3: CASSEEPTGELFF; V: TRBV5-4; size: .; D: .; J: TRBJ2-2
DNA: TGTGCCAGCAGATACGGGAGCTCCTACGAGCAGTACTTC; CDR3: CASRYGSSYEQYF; V: TRBV6-6; size: few; D: .; J: TRBJ2-7
DNA: TGTGCCAGCAGCAAAAGTCGGGACAGGGGTGTGGATGAGCAGTTCTTC; CDR3: CASSKSRDRGVDEQFF; V: TRBV7-9; size: .; D: TRBD1; J: TRBJ2-1